The 30 T cell receptor beta chains reported below all come from one sample, sequenced in a study of post-analysis software for immune sequencing data. Findings and limits, study-wide: A handful of TRBV segments were significantly more frequent in patients than in controls. TRBV5-6, TRBV5-1 and TRBV20-1 were among these segments.

What these receptors recognize is not known. Unique molecular identifiers were present in the TCR beta cDNA libraries. TCRdb reprocessed the PCR reads via MiXCR and lists one record per CDR3 protein. There are more than 350,000 distinct CDR3 sequences in the sample; approximately 42% occur only once, and around 8% lies in the top ten. The sequencing input was blood. These receptors came from a girl aged 2 to 9 with multiple sclerosis.

This clonotype has only a few counts. The CDR3 spells CASSPSPKGQPQHF. CDR3 DNA sequence: TGTGCCAGCTCACCATCACCTAAGGGTCAGCCCCAGCATTTT. The chain carries TRBV18 and TRBJ1-5, with no clear D. The CDR3 has 14 amino acids. Germline V CDR1 and CDR2: KGHSH, LQKENI. V was trimmed by 2 bases and J by 6 bases, leaving 11 bases between them.

The V and J genes are TRBV7-2 and TRBJ2-7, with D maybe TRBD1 (6 bases). CDR1 and CDR2 (germline): SGHTA, FQGNSA. V lost 4 bases to trimming and J lost 0 bases, with 13 bases between them. This CDR3 spans 15 amino acids. CDR3 in DNA: TGTGCCAGCAGCTCGCCCGCGACAGGCTCCTACGAGCAGTACTTC. Amino acids: CASSSPATGSYEQYF.

This clonotype was seen a few times. The rearrangement links TRBV3-1 to TRBJ2-1; TRBD1 might be the D (6 bases). Trimming took 7 bases from V and 2 from J, leaving 9 bases between them. The length of the CDR3 is 13 residues. Germline V gives CDR1 LGHDT, CDR2 YNNKEL (reference sequence). Here the CDR3 reads CASTQGTYNEQFF. Here the CDR3 DNA reads TGTGCCAGCACGCAGGGGACCTACAATGAGCAGTTCTTC.

This clonotype was seen only a few times. This chain connects TRBV4-1 to TRBJ1-2; D is uncertain. Germline V gene sequence: CDR1 MGHRA, CDR2 YSYEKL. The CDR3 extends over 12 amino acids. V lost 3 bases and J 6 bases, leaving 8 bases between the germline ends. The CDR3 sequence is CASSHYPDGYTF. The CDR3 DNA sequence: TGCGCCAGCAGCCACTACCCAGATGGCTACACCTTC.

This clonotype has just a few counts. The chain joins TRBV4-3 to TRBJ2-4, with 7 bases identical to TRBD2. The end of the DNA aligns better with TRBJ2-7, so the J call may be wrong. Germline values: CDR1 LGHNA, CDR2 YSLEER. The CDR3 consists of 15 residues. For the CDR3, the DNA is TGCGCCAGCAGCCAAGATTGGGGGGGAGGGTACGAGCAGTACTTC. It codes for CASSQDWGGGYEQYF.

This sequence joins TRBV29-1 and TRBJ1-1, with D hard to call. Trimming shortened V by 3 bases and J by 5 bases, and 16 bases separated the two germline ends. The CDR3 runs 14 residues. Germline CDR1 SQVTM, CDR2 ANQGSEA. The CDR3 DNA sequence: TGCAGCGTTGAGGCTCTGCAGACAAGGACTGAAGCTTTCTTT. As protein: CSVEALQTRTEAFF.

This rearrangement joins TRBV28 to TRBJ1-2; weak D call: TRBD1 (5 bases). The CDR3 covers 14 residues. Trimming cost V 7 bases and J 0 bases, with 12 bases left between them. CDR1 and CDR2 (germline): MDHEN, SYDVKM. The CDR3 loop reads CASTGFSSNYGYTF. CDR3 DNA sequence: TGTGCCAGCACAGGGTTCAGTTCTAACTATGGCTACACCTTC.

DNA for the CDR3: TGTGCCAGCAGTGAAGGAGGAGGGGTCGGGTACGAGCAGTACTTC. It codes for CASSEGGGVGYEQYF. The genes are TRBV2 and TRBJ2-7; D may be TRBD2 (6 bases). The CDR3 has 15 residues. CDR1 and CDR2 (germline): SNHLY, FYNNEI. V gave up 1 base and J gave up 4 bases, with 14 bases separating them.

CDR3 coding DNA: TGTGCCAGCAGCCCTGCCGGGACACAAGAGACCCAGTACTTC. Its translation is CASSPAGTQETQYF. J is TRBJ2-5 and V is TRBV7-9, with D perhaps matching TRBD1 (6 bases). CDR3 length: 14 amino acids. The germline V gene encodes CDR1 SEHNR and CDR2 FQNEAQ (reference sequence). Trimming took 5 bases from V and 2 from J, leaving 12 bases between them.

This clonotype was detected a few times. The V gene is TRBV20-1, the J gene TRBJ1-2, with D possibly matching TRBD1 (5 bases). This CDR3 region has 13 residues. Germline CDR1 DFQATT, CDR2 SNEGSKA (reference sequence). Trimming shortened V by 6 bases and J by 5 bases, and 16 bases separated the two germline ends. Written as DNA, the CDR3 is TGCAGTGCAGAGACAGATACCTCGTATGGCTACACCTTC. As protein: CSAETDTSYGYTF.

The chain joins TRBV5-1 to TRBJ1-2, with 8 bases that match TRBD1. CDR3 size: 14 residues. CDR1 is SGHRS and CDR2 is YFSETQ in the germline V gene. V was clipped by 4 bases and J by 4 bases; unmatched bases: 6. CDR3: CASSVRQGIYGYTF. In DNA form, the CDR3 reads TGCGCCAGCAGCGTCAGACAGGGGATCTATGGCTACACCTTC.

The sample holds a few counts of this clonotype. The chain uses TRBV20-1 and TRBJ1-5; the D gene is possibly TRBD1 (5 bases). The CDR3 spans 13 residues. V was pared by 5 bases and J by 5 bases, with 13 bases between. Germline loops: CDR1 DFQATT, CDR2 SNEGSKA (reference sequence). The CDR3 coding sequence is TGCAGTGCTCAGACAGACCTGCATCAGCCCCAGCATTTT. Amino acids: CSAQTDLHQPQHF.

This clonotype showed up just once. The CDR3 nucleotides are TGTGCCAGCAGCCTTATGACAGGGGGCATTGGGAACACTGAAGCTTTCTTT. Its protein is CASSLMTGGIGNTEAFF. J is TRBJ1-1 and V is TRBV7-2; 10 nucleotides line up with TRBD1. The junction had 10 bases not matched to a gene; V was cut back by 5 bases and J by 1 base. Germline V gene data show CDR1 as SGHTA and CDR2 as FQGNSA. This CDR3 comprises 17 residues.

This clonotype was observed a few times. The chain employs TRBV20-1 and TRBJ2-7; D perhaps matches TRBD2 (6 bases). The ends were cut back, 4 bases at V and 3 bases at J, with 13 bases in the middle. The CDR3 spans 13 residues. The V gene's germline CDR1 is DFQATT and CDR2 SNEGSKA (reference sequence). CDR3 loop: CSANGGMRYEQYF. The CDR3 DNA reads as TGCAGTGCTAACGGGGGAATGCGCTACGAGCAGTACTTC.

This clonotype was seen a few times. The rearrangement joins TRBV28 to TRBJ2-4, with D unclear. With the DNA end fitting TRBJ2-7 better, the J assignment may be wrong. This CDR3 contains 11 residues. CDR1 is MDHEN and CDR2 is SYDVKM in the germline V gene. The CDR3 reads CASSQPDEQYF. The CDR3 region has the DNA TGTGCCAGCAGTCAACCAGACGAGCAGTACTTC.

This clonotype was recorded a few times. The rearrangement uses TRBV20-1 and TRBJ2-1, with 8 bases matching TRBD2. Per the germline V gene, CDR1 is DFQATT and CDR2 is SNEGSKA (reference sequence). J gave up 9 bases and V 5 bases, and 9 bases lay outside the gene matches. CDR3 size: 13 residues. CDR3 sequence: CSAPREAGVEQFF. Here the CDR3 DNA reads TGCAGTGCTCCCCGTGAAGCGGGAGTTGAGCAGTTCTTC.

This clonotype was picked up a small number of times. The CDR3: CASSVRGGNGEQFF. The DNA for the CDR3 is TGTGCCAGCAGCGTCCGAGGAGGGAACGGTGAGCAGTTCTTC. This rearrangement joins TRBV9 to TRBJ2-1; TRBD2 is a possible D gene (6 bases). The CDR3 runs to 14 residues. The germline CDR1 and CDR2 sequences are SGDLS and YYNGEE. V dropped 2 bases and J dropped 9 bases, with 15 bases sitting between them.

The chain recombines TRBV20-1 with TRBJ2-7; unclear D gene. The V gene's germline CDR1 is DFQATT and CDR2 SNEGSKA (reference sequence). V shed 3 bases and J shed 9 bases, with 18 bases lying between them. The CDR3 is 13 residues long. The CDR3 DNA reads TGCAGTGCTAGGGGGTGTTTCCCTTTCTGGCAGTACTTC. Translated, it gives CSARGCFPFWQYF.

This clonotype came up a few times. This sequence joins TRBV29-1 and TRBJ2-7, with TRBD1 identical over 7 bases. The trim removed 4 bases at V and 4 bases at J, leaving 4 bases unmatched. The germline gives CDR1 SQVTM, CDR2 ANQGSEA. CDR3 length equals 12 residues. In DNA form, the CDR3 reads TGCAGCGTTGGGGACAGTTTTTACGAGCAGTACTTC. This translates into CSVGDSFYEQYF.

V is TRBV6-6 and J is TRBJ2-6; 7 nucleotides match TRBD1. V dropped 2 bases and J dropped 2; count of bases not matched to a gene: 3. Germline CDR1 reads MNHNY; CDR2 reads SVGAGI (reference sequence). The CDR3 is made up of 16 amino acids. The CDR3 region is CASSYPGQAGANVLTF. The CDR3 bases are TGTGCCAGCAGTTACCCAGGACAGGCTGGGGCCAACGTCCTGACTTTC.

The rearrangement uses TRBV27 and TRBJ2-7, with 8 nucleotides matching TRBD1. Near its end, the DNA agrees better with TRBJ2-5, so the J call may be wrong. Germline assignment: CDR1 MNHEY and CDR2 SMNVEV (reference sequence). The CDR3 is made up of 19 amino acids. This chain's CDR3 is CASSSRFPLTGVGEETQYF. The CDR3 DNA reads as TGTGCCAGCAGTTCTCGCTTTCCTCTGACAGGGGTGGGGGAAGAGACCCAGTACTTC.

The genes are TRBV7-9 and TRBJ2-1, with D possibly being TRBD1 or TRBD2 (7 bases each). The CDR3 is made up of 18 amino acids. V was trimmed by 6 bases and J by 0 bases, leaving 21 bases between them. CDR1 SEHNR and CDR2 FQNEAQ come from the germline V gene (reference sequence). The CDR3 bases are TGTGCCAGCAGTCCCAAGGGGGCTAGCGGTTTCTCCTACAATGAGCAGTTCTTC. Translating gives CASSPKGASGFSYNEQFF.

The rearrangement uses TRBV29-1 and TRBJ2-7; 11 nucleotides align to TRBD2. With 6 bases clipped from V and 4 bases from J, the junction kept 5 bases outside the gene matches. CDR1 is SQVTM and CDR2 is ANQGSEA in the germline V gene. CDR3 length equals 13 residues. The CDR3 spells CSVAGTSGYEQYF. DNA for the CDR3: TGCAGCGTCGCTGGGACTAGCGGATACGAGCAGTACTTC.

The chain uses TRBV12-3 or TRBV12-4 and TRBJ2-5; no definite D call. The CDR3 is made up of 13 amino acids. Trimming pared 2 bases from V and 3 bases from J, leaving 7 bases between. CDR3 protein: CASSLREKETQYF. The CDR3 DNA sequence: TGTGCCAGCAGTTTAAGGGAAAAAGAGACCCAGTACTTC.

This clonotype has a single count. The chain has TRBV5-1 and TRBJ2-3; D is unresolved. The CDR3 is 13 amino acids. Trimming pared 1 base from V and 4 bases from J, leaving 7 bases between. Germline assignment: CDR1 SGHRS and CDR2 YFSETQ. The CDR3 coding sequence is TGCGCCAGCAGCTTGACGGGCCCAGATACGCAGTATTTT. Translation gives CASSLTGPDTQYF.

The CDR3 loop is CARSRGVGETQYF. The CDR3 region has the DNA TGTGCCAGGTCGAGGGGCGTCGGGGAGACCCAGTACTTC. This sequence joins TRBV10-3 and TRBJ2-5; either TRBD1 or TRBD2 may fit D (5 bases each). V lost 10 bases to trimming and J lost 5 bases, with 17 bases between them. Germline V lookup: CDR1 ENHRY, CDR2 SYGVKD. This CDR3 is 13 amino acids long.

The chain uses TRBV7-2 and TRBJ2-1, with D maybe TRBD1 (6 bases). V was shortened by 10 bases and J by 7 bases, with 20 bases between the two germline ends. There are 14 residues in the CDR3. Germline CDR1 SGHTA, CDR2 FQGNSA. The CDR3 spells CAIGRGGLGNEQFF. The CDR3 bases are TGTGCCATCGGAAGAGGGGGTTTAGGAAATGAGCAGTTCTTC.

This chain connects TRBV5-1 to TRBJ2-3, with D unclear. Trimming left V 0 bases short and J 4 bases short, with 9 bases between. In germline, CDR1 is SGHRS, CDR2 YFSETQ. This CDR3 has 14 amino acids. CDR3 region: CASSLGRVSDTQYF. The CDR3 DNA is TGCGCCAGCAGCTTGGGCCGGGTCTCAGATACGCAGTATTTT.

This chain uses TRBV5-1 with TRBJ1-6; TRBD1 is a possible D gene (5 bases). Per germline, CDR1 SGHRS and CDR2 YFSETQ. The CDR3 has 17 amino acids. V gave up 4 bases and J gave up 8 bases, with 22 bases separating them. The DNA for the CDR3 is TGCGCCAGCAGCCCATCGGGGGGAACCGCGGGGGATTCACCCCTCCACTTT. This translates into CASSPSGGTAGDSPLHF.

This clonotype showed up just a few times. The chain links TRBV29-1 to TRBJ1-1; 8 bases are shared with TRBD1. The germline V gene encodes CDR1 SQVTM and CDR2 ANQGSEA. The V and J ends lost 6 bases and 6 bases, in that order; junction bases with no gene match: 6. The length of the CDR3 is 12 residues. This CDR3 is CSVDRGPAEAFF. CDR3 bases: TGCAGCGTCGACAGGGGCCCTGCTGAAGCTTTCTTT. The full variable domain, rest sourced from reference TRBV29-1 and TRBJ1-1, is SAVISQKPSRDICQRGTSLTIQCQVDSQVTMMFWYRQQPGQSLTLIATANQGSEATYESGFVIDKFPISRPNLTFSTLTVSNMSPEDSSIYLCSVDRGPAEAFFGQGTRLTVV.